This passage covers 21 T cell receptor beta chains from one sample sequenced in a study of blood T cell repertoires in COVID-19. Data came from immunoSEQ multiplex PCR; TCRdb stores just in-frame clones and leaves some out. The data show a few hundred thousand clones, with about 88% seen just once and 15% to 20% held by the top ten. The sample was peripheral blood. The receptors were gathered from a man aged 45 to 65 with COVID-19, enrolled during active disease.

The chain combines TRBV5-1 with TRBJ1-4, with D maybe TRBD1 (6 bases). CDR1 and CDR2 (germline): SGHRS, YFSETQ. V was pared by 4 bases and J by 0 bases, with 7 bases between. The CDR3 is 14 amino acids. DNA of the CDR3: TGCGCCAGCAGCGACAGGTCAACTAATGAAAAACTGTTTTTT. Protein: CASSDRSTNEKLFF.

In nucleotides, the CDR3 is TGTGCCAGCAGTTTACGTGGGACTGATCCTACCGGGGAGCTGTTTTTT. Residues: CASSLRGTDPTGELFF. The V and J genes are TRBV27 and TRBJ2-2, with D perhaps matching TRBD2 (6 bases). CDR1 and CDR2 (germline): MNHEY, SMNVEV (reference sequence). This CDR3 spans 16 amino acids. The V end lost 2 bases, the J end lost 5 bases, and 15 bases lay between the germline ends.

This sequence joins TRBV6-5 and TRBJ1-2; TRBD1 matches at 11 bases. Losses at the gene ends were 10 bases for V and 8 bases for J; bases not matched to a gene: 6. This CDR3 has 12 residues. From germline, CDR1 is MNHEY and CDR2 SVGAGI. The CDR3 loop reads CATEDRGQGYTF. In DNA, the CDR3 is TGTGCCACGGAGGACAGGGGGCAAGGCTACACCTTC.

CDR3 in DNA: TGCGCCAGCAGCTCCGGACAGGGGGCGGGCGGGGCCAACGTCCTGACTTTC. Amino acid sequence: CASSSGQGAGGANVLTF. The chain is built from TRBV5-1 and TRBJ2-6; 11 bases match TRBD1. Trimming cost V 3 bases and J 4 bases; bases outside gene matches: 6. This CDR3 region has 17 residues. Per the germline V gene, CDR1 is SGHRS and CDR2 is YFSETQ.

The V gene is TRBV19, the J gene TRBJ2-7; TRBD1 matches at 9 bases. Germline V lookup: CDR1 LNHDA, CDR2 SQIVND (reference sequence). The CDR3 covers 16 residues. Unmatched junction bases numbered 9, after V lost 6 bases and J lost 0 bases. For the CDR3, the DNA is TGTGCCAGTAGCGAGGCCGGGACAGGGAGCTCCTACGAGCAGTACTTC. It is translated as CASSEAGTGSSYEQYF.

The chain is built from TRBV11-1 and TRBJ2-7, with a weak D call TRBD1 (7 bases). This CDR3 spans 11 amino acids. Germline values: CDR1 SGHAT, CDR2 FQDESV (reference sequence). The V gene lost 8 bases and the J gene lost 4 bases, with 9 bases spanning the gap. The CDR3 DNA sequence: TGTGCCAGCTCAGGGGGGTACGAGCAGTACTTC. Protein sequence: CASSGGYEQYF.

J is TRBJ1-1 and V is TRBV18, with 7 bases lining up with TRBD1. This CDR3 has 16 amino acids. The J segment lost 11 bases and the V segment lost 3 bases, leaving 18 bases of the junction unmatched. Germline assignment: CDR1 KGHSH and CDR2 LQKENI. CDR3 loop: CASSPPGQDGFFGAFF. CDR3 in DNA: TGTGCCAGCTCACCCCCCGGACAGGACGGCTTTTTTGGGGCTTTCTTT.

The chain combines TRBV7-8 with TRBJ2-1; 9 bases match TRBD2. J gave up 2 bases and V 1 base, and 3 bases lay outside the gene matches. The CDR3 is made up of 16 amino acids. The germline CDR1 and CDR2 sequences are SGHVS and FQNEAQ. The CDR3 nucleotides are TGTGCCAGCAGCTTAGTTATAGCGGGAGCCTACAATGAGCAGTTCTTC. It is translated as CASSLVIAGAYNEQFF.

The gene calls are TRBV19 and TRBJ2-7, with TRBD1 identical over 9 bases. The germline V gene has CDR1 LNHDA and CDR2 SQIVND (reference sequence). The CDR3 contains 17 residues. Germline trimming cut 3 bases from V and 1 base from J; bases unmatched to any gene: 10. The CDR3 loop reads CASSIIGPGQGSYEQYF. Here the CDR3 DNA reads TGTGCCAGTAGTATTATTGGGCCGGGACAGGGATCCTACGAGCAGTACTTC.

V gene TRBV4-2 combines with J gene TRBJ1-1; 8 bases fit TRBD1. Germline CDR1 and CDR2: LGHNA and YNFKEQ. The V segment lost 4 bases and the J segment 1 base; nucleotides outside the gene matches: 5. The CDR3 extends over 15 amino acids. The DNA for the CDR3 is TGTGCCAGCAGCCCCGGACAGGGCAGGAACACTGAAGCTTTCTTT. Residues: CASSPGQGRNTEAFF.

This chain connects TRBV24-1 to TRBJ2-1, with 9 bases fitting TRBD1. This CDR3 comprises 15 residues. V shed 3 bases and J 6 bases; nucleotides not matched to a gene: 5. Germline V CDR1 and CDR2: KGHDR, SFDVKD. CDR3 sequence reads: CATSDGTGLANEQFF. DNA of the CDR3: TGTGCCACCAGTGATGGGACAGGGTTGGCCAATGAGCAGTTCTTC.

The CDR3 loop is CASSVRGGLGYTF. In DNA, the CDR3 is TGTGCCAGCAGCGTAAGGGGCGGTCTTGGCTACACCTTC. The V call is TRBV12-3 or TRBV12-4, the J call TRBJ1-2; TRBD1 is a possible D gene (5 bases). This CDR3 region has 13 residues. Trimming took off 6 bases at V and 7 bases at J, with 15 bases between the two ends.

Written as DNA, the CDR3 is TGTGCCAGCAGCTTAGTGTCTAGCGGGAAGGCCTACAATGAGCAGTTCTTC. Its protein product is CASSLVSSGKAYNEQFF. The chain uses TRBV7-9 and TRBJ2-1; TRBD2 matches 9 bases. In germline, CDR1 is SEHNR, CDR2 FQNEAQ (reference sequence). V lost 1 base and J lost 2; bases outside the gene matches: 6. The length of the CDR3 is 17 residues.

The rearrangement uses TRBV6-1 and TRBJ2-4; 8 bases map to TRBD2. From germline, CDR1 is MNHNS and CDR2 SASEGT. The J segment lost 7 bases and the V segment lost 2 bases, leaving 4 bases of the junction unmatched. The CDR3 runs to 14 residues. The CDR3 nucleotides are TGTGCCAGCAGTGAACAGAGCGGGAGTAACATTCAGTACTTC. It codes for CASSEQSGSNIQYF.

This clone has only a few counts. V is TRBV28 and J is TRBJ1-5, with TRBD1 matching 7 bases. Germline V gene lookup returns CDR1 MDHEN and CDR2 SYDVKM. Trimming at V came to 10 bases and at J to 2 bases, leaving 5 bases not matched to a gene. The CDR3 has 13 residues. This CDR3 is CATYRGGNQPQHF. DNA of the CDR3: TGTGCCACCTACAGGGGCGGCAATCAGCCCCAGCATTTT.

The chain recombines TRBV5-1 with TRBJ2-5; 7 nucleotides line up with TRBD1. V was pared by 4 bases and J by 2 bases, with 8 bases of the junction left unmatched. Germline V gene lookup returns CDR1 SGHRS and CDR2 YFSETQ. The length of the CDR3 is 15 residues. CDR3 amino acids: CASSHGQAEQETQYF. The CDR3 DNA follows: TGCGCCAGCAGCCATGGACAGGCCGAGCAAGAGACCCAGTACTTC.

CDR3 region: CASSLSGTNTGELFF. In nucleotides, the CDR3 is TGTGCCAGCAGCCTATCCGGGACGAACACCGGGGAGCTGTTTTTT. This sequence joins TRBV3-1 (or the pseudogene TRBV3-2) and TRBJ2-2, with D possibly TRBD2 on 5 matching bases. The CDR3 spans 15 residues. Trimming took off 4 bases at V and 0 bases at J, with 9 bases between the two ends. Germline CDR1 LGHDT, CDR2 YNNKEL (reference sequence).

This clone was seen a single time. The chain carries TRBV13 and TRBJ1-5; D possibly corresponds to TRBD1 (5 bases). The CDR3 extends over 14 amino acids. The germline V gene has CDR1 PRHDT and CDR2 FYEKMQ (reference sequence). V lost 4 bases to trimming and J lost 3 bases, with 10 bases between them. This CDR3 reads CASSSRGSNQPQHF. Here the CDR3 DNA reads TGTGCCAGCAGCTCACGGGGGTCCAATCAGCCCCAGCATTTT. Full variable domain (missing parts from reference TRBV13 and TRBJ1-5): AAGVIQSPRHLIKEKRETATLKCYPIPRHDTVYWYQQGPGQDPQFLISFYEKMQSDKGSIPDRFSAQQFSDYHSELNMSSLELGDSALYFCASSSRGSNQPQHFGDGTRLSIL.

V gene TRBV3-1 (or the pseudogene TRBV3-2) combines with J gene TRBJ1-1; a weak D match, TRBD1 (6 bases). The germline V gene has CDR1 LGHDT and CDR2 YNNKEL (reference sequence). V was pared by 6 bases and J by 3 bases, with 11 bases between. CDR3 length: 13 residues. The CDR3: CASRMAGDTEAFF. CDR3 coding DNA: TGTGCCAGCAGAATGGCAGGGGACACTGAAGCTTTCTTT.

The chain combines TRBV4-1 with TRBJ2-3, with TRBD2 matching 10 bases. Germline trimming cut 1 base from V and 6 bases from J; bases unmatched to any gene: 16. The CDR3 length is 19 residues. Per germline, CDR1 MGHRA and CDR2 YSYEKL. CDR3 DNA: TGCGCCAGCAGCCAAGCTGTAACTAGCGGGACGCCAAACGGGGATACGCAGTATTTT. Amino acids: CASSQAVTSGTPNGDTQYF.

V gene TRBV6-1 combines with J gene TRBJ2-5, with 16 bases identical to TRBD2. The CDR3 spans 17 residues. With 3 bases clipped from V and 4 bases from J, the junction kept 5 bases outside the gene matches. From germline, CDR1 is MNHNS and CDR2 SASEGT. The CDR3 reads CASSEGTSGRARETQYF. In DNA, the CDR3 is TGTGCCAGCAGTGAGGGGACTAGCGGGAGGGCCCGAGAGACCCAGTACTTC.